These 22 T cell receptor beta chains came from one sample sequenced in a study of CD8 T cells in ankylosing spondylitis. Findings and caveats of the study: It appeared that ankylosing spondylitis blood was characterized by a TCR beta motif of under ten highly homologous variants.

TCRdb itself ran the 5' RACE reads through MiXCR, one entry per CDR3 protein. The sample comprises about 750,000 distinct CDR3 sequences, 15% to 20% of which are singletons, and about 20% rests with the top ten. For these TCRs, the target antigens are not known. The sample was blood, either unsorted or a sorted T cell fraction (not recorded which). Receptor source: a male donor with ankylosing spondylitis.

This clonotype was detected only a few times. This rearrangement joins TRBV6-1 to TRBJ1-2; tentatively, D is TRBD1 (6 bases). Trimming took off 3 bases at V and 7 bases at J, with 12 bases between the two ends. CDR1 is MNHNS, CDR2 SASEGT, per germline. The CDR3 consists of 13 residues. The CDR3 bases are TGTGCCAGCAGTGATAGGGGGGCCTTTGGCTACACCTTC. Its translation: CASSDRGAFGYTF.

V and J are TRBV9 and TRBJ1-3; possible D gene TRBD1, 5 bases. Germline lookup yields CDR1 SGDLS and CDR2 YYNGEE. CDR3 length: 16 amino acids. The ends were cut back, 0 bases at V and 0 bases at J, with 10 bases in the middle. CDR3 bases: TGTGCCAGCAGCGTAGGGGACGGATACTCTGGAAACACCATATATTTT. It specifies CASSVGDGYSGNTIYF.

This clonotype was seen a handful of times. The chain recombines TRBV7-3 with TRBJ2-5; TRBD2 is a possible D gene (5 bases). Germline lookup yields CDR1 SGHTA and CDR2 FQGTGA. V lost 3 bases to trimming and J lost 2 bases, with 13 bases between them. The CDR3 contains 15 residues. The CDR3 protein is CASSFGGAEQETQYF. The CDR3 bases are TGTGCCAGCAGCTTCGGAGGAGCCGAACAAGAGACCCAGTACTTC.

V is TRBV6-2 or TRBV6-3 and J is TRBJ2-5; 7 bases are shared with TRBD2. The CDR3 contains 16 residues. In germline, CDR1 is MNHEY, CDR2 SVGEGT. The V and J ends lost 1 base and 2 bases, in that order; junction bases with no gene match: 7. The CDR3 region is CASSYFSSGEQETQYF. In DNA, the CDR3 is TGTGCCAGCAGTTACTTTTCTAGCGGCGAACAAGAGACCCAGTACTTC.

The rearrangement uses TRBV4-2 and TRBJ2-5, with 8 bases matching TRBD1. The length of the CDR3 is 16 residues. Looked up from germline, CDR1 is LGHNA and CDR2 is YNFKEQ. Trimming cost V 2 bases and J 2 bases; bases outside gene matches: 7. CDR3 DNA: TGTGCCAGCAGCCAACCAGGGGGCGGAGATCAAGAGACCCAGTACTTC. The encoded protein is CASSQPGGGDQETQYF.

This clonotype has just a few counts. The chain carries TRBV24-1 and TRBJ2-2, with no clear D. Trimming shortened V by 1 base and J by 6 bases, and 8 bases separated the two germline ends. The CDR3 has 14 amino acids. CDR1 is KGHDR, CDR2 SFDVKD, per germline. The chain's CDR3 is CATSDFEKAGELFF. For the CDR3, the DNA is TGTGCCACCAGTGATTTTGAGAAAGCCGGGGAGCTGTTTTTT.

The V gene is TRBV12-3 or TRBV12-4, the J gene TRBJ2-5; D perhaps matches TRBD1 (5 bases). The CDR3 covers 15 residues. V was clipped by 2 bases and J by 0 bases, with 10 bases between them. CDR3 coding DNA: TGTGCCAGCAGTTTAACCGACAGCGACCAAGAGACCCAGTACTTC. Its protein is CASSLTDSDQETQYF.

This clonotype was observed a handful of times. The chain uses TRBV6-2 or TRBV6-3 and TRBJ2-4, with D maybe TRBD1 (5 bases). The germline V gene has CDR1 MNHEY and CDR2 SVGEGT. V gave up 0 bases and J gave up 0 bases, with 15 bases separating them. The CDR3 has 18 residues. The CDR3 DNA reads as TGTGCCAGCAGTTACTCCCTAAGGGGCGGACCAGCCAAAAACATTCAGTACTTC. Its protein product is CASSYSLRGGPAKNIQYF.

This rearrangement joins TRBV6-2 or TRBV6-3 to TRBJ2-7; 7 nucleotides match TRBD1. The germline V gene encodes CDR1 MNHEY and CDR2 SVGEGT. The CDR3 consists of 15 residues. Trimming cost V 2 bases and J 2 bases; bases outside gene matches: 6. CDR3 region: CASSYDREKPYEQYF. Here the CDR3 DNA reads TGTGCCAGCAGTTACGACAGGGAGAAACCCTACGAGCAGTACTTC.

This clonotype was seen at least ten times. The chain has TRBV4-1 and TRBJ2-3; 8 nucleotides agree with TRBD2. Germline V gene sequence: CDR1 MGHRA, CDR2 YSYEKL. V shed 1 base, J shed 2 bases, and the junction held 2 bases outside the gene matches. The CDR3 spans 15 residues. CDR3 in amino acids: CASSQAGGYTDTQYF. CDR3 in DNA: TGCGCCAGCAGCCAAGCGGGAGGGTACACAGATACGCAGTATTTT.

At least ten counts were recorded for this clonotype. J is TRBJ2-2 and V is TRBV7-3; 10 bases fit TRBD2. The V gene's germline CDR1 is SGHTA and CDR2 FQGTGA. Unmatched junction bases numbered 6, after V lost 3 bases and J lost 8 bases. This CDR3 is 15 amino acids long. The CDR3 DNA follows: TGTGCCAGCAGCTTTGGGCTAGCGGGAGAGGGGGAGCTGTTTTTT. Translation gives CASSFGLAGEGELFF.

CDR3 nucleotides: TGTGCCAGCAGCGTCGGGGGGGCCGCGGGTGAGCAGTTCTTC. It codes for CASSVGGAAGEQFF. The V and J genes are TRBV9 and TRBJ2-1, with TRBD2 identical over 8 bases. Losses at the gene ends were 2 bases for V and 9 bases for J; bases not matched to a gene: 7. The CDR3 spans 14 residues. CDR1 and CDR2 (germline): SGDLS, YYNGEE.

The genes are TRBV5-4 and TRBJ2-7; a possible D gene is TRBD1 (6 bases). This CDR3 region has 15 residues. In germline, CDR1 is SGHNT, CDR2 YYREEE (reference sequence). V lost 0 bases, J lost 4 bases, and 14 bases lay in between. CDR3 in DNA: TGTGCCAGCAGCTTGGGGACAGCTCTTAGTTACGAGCAGTACTTC. It specifies CASSLGTALSYEQYF. Based on the CDR3 plus reference TRBV5-4 and TRBJ2-7, the full variable domain is ETGVTQSPTHLIKTRGQQVTLRCSSQSGHNTVSWYQQALGQGPQFIFQYYREEENGRGNFPPRFSGLQFPNYSSELNVNALELDDSALYLCASSLGTALSYEQYFGPGTRLTVT.

This clonotype was counted a few times. The chain couples TRBV12-3 or TRBV12-4 to TRBJ2-3; D is unclear. V dropped 1 base and J dropped 2 bases, with 10 bases sitting between them. CDR3 length: 15 amino acids. In DNA form, the CDR3 reads TGTGCCAGCAGTTTAGGGGAAAGGGCCACAGATACGCAGTATTTT. Residues: CASSLGERATDTQYF.

This clonotype was observed a handful of times. The chain combines TRBV9 with TRBJ2-5, with TRBD2 as a possible D gene (6 bases). V was clipped by 2 bases and J by 2 bases, with 13 bases between them. This CDR3 spans 15 amino acids. CDR1 is SGDLS and CDR2 is YYNGEE in the germline V gene. CDR3 region: CASSVSSALQETQYF. In nucleotides, the CDR3 is TGTGCCAGCAGCGTGTCTAGCGCCCTTCAAGAGACCCAGTACTTC. Complete variable domain (other parts from reference TRBV9 and TRBJ2-5): DSGVTQTPKHLITATGQRVTLRCSPRSGDLSVYWYQQSLDQGLQFLIQYYNGEERAKGNILERFSAQQFPDLHSELNLSSLELGDSALYFCASSVSSALQETQYFGPGTRLLVL.

The rearrangement joins TRBV20-1 to TRBJ2-7, with 8 bases identical to TRBD2. Unmatched junction bases numbered 13, after V lost 5 bases and J lost 4 bases. This CDR3 region has 15 residues. The germline V gene has CDR1 DFQATT and CDR2 SNEGSKA (reference sequence). CDR3 sequence (DNA): TGCAGTGCTGACAACCCAGGGACTAGTGGGTACGAGCAGTACTTC. Residues: CSADNPGTSGYEQYF.

This clonotype was detected only a few times. The chain uses TRBV5-1 and TRBJ2-7; TRBD1 matches at 8 bases. Looked up from germline, CDR1 is SGHRS and CDR2 is YFSETQ. This CDR3 is 14 amino acids long. J gave up 2 bases and V 4 bases, and 5 bases lay outside the gene matches. DNA of the CDR3: TGCGCCAGCAGCCCGACGGGACAGGCCTACGAGCAGTACTTC. It encodes CASSPTGQAYEQYF. Using reference TRBV5-1 and TRBJ2-7 for the parts outside the CDR3, the full variable domain is KAGVTQTPRYLIKTRGQQVTLSCSPISGHRSVSWYQQTPGQGLQFLFEYFSETQRNKGNFPGRFSGRQFSNSRSEMNVSTLELGDSALYLCASSPTGQAYEQYFGPGTRLTVT.

The chain combines TRBV4-1 with TRBJ2-3; no firm D call. The CDR3 totals 15 residues. The germline V gene has CDR1 MGHRA and CDR2 YSYEKL. V was trimmed by 0 bases and J by 2 bases, leaving 9 bases between them. Here the CDR3 DNA reads TGCGCCAGCAGCCAAGATCAAGGGTTCACAGATACGCAGTATTTT. Translated: CASSQDQGFTDTQYF.

This chain uses TRBV20-1 with TRBJ2-1; TRBD2 matches 10 bases. Germline CDR1 is DFQATT and CDR2 is SNEGSKA (reference sequence). J gave up 5 bases and V 5 bases, and 9 bases lay outside the gene matches. The CDR3 spans 15 residues. The CDR3 DNA follows: TGCAGTGCTGTTTCGCTAGCGGGAGAGGACAATGAGCAGTTCTTC. It encodes CSAVSLAGEDNEQFF.

This clonotype was detected a few times. The chain carries TRBV11-1 and TRBJ2-3; TRBD2 agrees at 11 bases. The germline CDR1 and CDR2 sequences are SGHAT and FQDESV (reference sequence). The CDR3 extends over 18 amino acids. With V trimmed by 1 base and J by 2 bases, 8 bases remained unmatched. CDR3 in DNA: TGTGCCAGCAGCTTAGTTCCCACTAGCGGGGGATTCACAGATACGCAGTATTTT. Translating it yields CASSLVPTSGGFTDTQYF. The full variable domain, with the rest looked up from reference TRBV11-1 and TRBJ2-3, is EAEVAQSPRYKITEKSQAVAFWCDPISGHATLYWYRQILGQGPELLVQFQDESVVDDSQLPKDRFSAERLKGVDSTLKIQPAELGDSAMYLCASSLVPTSGGFTDTQYFGPGTRLTVL.

This clonotype has ten or more counts. The rearrangement uses TRBV4-1 and TRBJ2-1; D possibly corresponds to TRBD2 (5 bases). The CDR3 loop spans 13 amino acids. Looked up from germline, CDR1 is MGHRA and CDR2 is YSYEKL. V was shortened by 1 base and J by 4 bases, with 5 bases between the two germline ends. Here the CDR3 reads CASSQGGYNEQFF. Here the CDR3 DNA reads TGCGCCAGCAGCCAAGGAGGGTACAATGAGCAGTTCTTC.

The J gene is TRBJ1-6, the V gene TRBV5-1; D unclear. The CDR3 spans 14 residues. Trimming removed 0 bases from V and 9 bases from J, with 10 bases in between. CDR1 SGHRS and CDR2 YFSETQ come from the germline V gene. CDR3 region: CASSLGEAGSPLHF. The CDR3 region has the DNA TGCGCCAGCAGCTTGGGGGAAGCCGGTTCACCCCTCCACTTT. Based on the CDR3 plus reference TRBV5-1 and TRBJ1-6, the full variable domain is KAGVTQTPRYLIKTRGQQVTLSCSPISGHRSVSWYQQTPGQGLQFLFEYFSETQRNKGNFPGRFSGRQFSNSRSEMNVSTLELGDSALYLCASSLGEAGSPLHFGNGTRLTVT.